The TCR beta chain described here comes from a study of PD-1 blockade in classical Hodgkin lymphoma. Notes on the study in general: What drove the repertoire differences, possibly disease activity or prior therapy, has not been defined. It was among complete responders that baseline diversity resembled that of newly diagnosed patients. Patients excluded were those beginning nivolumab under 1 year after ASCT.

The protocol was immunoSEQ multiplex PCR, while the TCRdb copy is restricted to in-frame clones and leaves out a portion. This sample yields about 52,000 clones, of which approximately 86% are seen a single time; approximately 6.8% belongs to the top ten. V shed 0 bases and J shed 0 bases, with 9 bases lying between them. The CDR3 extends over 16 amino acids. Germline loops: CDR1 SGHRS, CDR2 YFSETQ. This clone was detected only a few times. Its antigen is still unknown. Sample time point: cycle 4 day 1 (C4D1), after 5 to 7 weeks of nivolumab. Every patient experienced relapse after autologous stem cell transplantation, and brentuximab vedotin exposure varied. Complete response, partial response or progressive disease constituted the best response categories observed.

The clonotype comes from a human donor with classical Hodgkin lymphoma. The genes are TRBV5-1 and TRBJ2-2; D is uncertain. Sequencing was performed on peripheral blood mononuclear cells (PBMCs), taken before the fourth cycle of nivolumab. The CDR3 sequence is CASSLAANSNTGELFF. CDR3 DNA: TGCGCCAGCAGCTTGGCGGCAAATTCGAACACCGGGGAGCTGTTTTTT.